The 7 T cell receptor beta chains given below trace back to one sample, sequenced in a study of blood T cell repertoires in COVID-19. Sequencing was performed with immunoSEQ multiplex PCR; in TCRdb, only in-frame clones are kept and a portion is missing. Among roughly 150,000 clones listed, under 95% were seen once. Specimen: peripheral blood. Receptors originate from a man between 18 and 35 years old with COVID-19, enrolled during active disease.

The chain's CDR3 is CASSQESGILSYEQYF. The CDR3 nucleotides read TGTGCCAGCAGCCAAGAATCAGGAATTCTCTCCTACGAGCAGTACTTC. The V call is TRBV4-2, the J call TRBJ2-7; D gene unclear. The CDR3 consists of 16 residues. The germline V gene encodes CDR1 LGHNA and CDR2 YNFKEQ. With 0 bases removed from V and 0 bases from J, the gap between germline ends came to 12 bases.

This sequence joins TRBV7-2 and TRBJ2-7, with D possibly being TRBD1 (5 bases). CDR3 length: 13 amino acids. Germline CDR1 SGHTA, CDR2 FQGNSA. The V end lost 3 bases, the J end lost 3 bases, and 9 bases lay between the germline ends. The CDR3, as DNA: TGTGCCAGCAGCTTCCACGACAGCTACGAGCAGTACTTC. As protein: CASSFHDSYEQYF.

This clone was seen a few times. The gene calls are TRBV5-5 and TRBJ1-5, with no clear D. The CDR3 has 17 residues. The V and J ends lost 0 bases and 4 bases respectively, with 17 bases between them. Germline V gene lookup returns CDR1 SGHKS and CDR2 YYEKEE (reference sequence). As DNA, the CDR3 is TGTGCCAGCAGCTTGGGGGCACCCACACTCTCAAATCAGCCCCAGCATTTT. It translates to CASSLGAPTLSNQPQHF.

The gene calls are TRBV12-1 and TRBJ2-3; TRBD2 is the table's D call and was not checked against the DNA. TRBV12-1 is a listed pseudogene. The CDR3 has 16 residues. DNA for the CDR3: TGTGCCAGCAGCTTTGTGCAGCGGCCTAGCACAGATACGCAGTATTTT. It translates to CASSFVQRPSTDTQYF.

This chain joins TRBV28 and TRBJ1-2; D may be TRBD1 (5 bases). Germline assignment: CDR1 MDHEN and CDR2 SYDVKM. V dropped 8 bases and J dropped 4 bases, with 11 bases sitting between them. The CDR3 is 12 amino acids. CDR3 residues: CASVDDSYGYTF. The DNA of the CDR3 is TGTGCCAGCGTCGATGACAGCTATGGCTACACCTTC.

The rearrangement uses TRBV11-2 and TRBJ1-2, with 9 nucleotides matching TRBD1. The CDR3 covers 16 residues. Germline assignment: CDR1 SGHAT and CDR2 FQNNGV. V lost 5 bases to trimming and J lost 2 bases; unmatched junction nucleotides: 9. Here the CDR3 reads CASSGRPGTGNYGYTF. The CDR3 DNA reads TGTGCCAGCAGCGGGCGTCCCGGGACAGGGAACTATGGCTACACCTTC.

CDR3 sequence (DNA): TGTGCCACCAGCCGAAGACTAGTCGGGACAGATACGCAGTATTTT. Amino acids: CATSRRLVGTDTQYF. V is TRBV15 and J is TRBJ2-3, with D tentatively TRBD2 (6 bases). CDR1 and CDR2 from the germline V gene are LNHNV and YYDKDF (reference sequence). The CDR3 loop spans 15 amino acids. The V end was cut by 5 bases, the J end by 3 bases, with 15 bases between.